The clone carrying this T cell receptor (beta chain) was detected a few times. Its matching antigen is unknown. The data originate from a study of human T cells and chemical hapten exposure. Study-level findings and limits: There was a positive correlation between PT1 expanded TCR counts and patch test score.

Using its own MiXCR run on the RACE reads, TCRdb lists one record per CDR3 protein. The sample holds 330,000 or so distinct CDR3 sequences, more than 5% seen once. The germline V gene encodes CDR1 LGHNA and CDR2 YSLEER. Trimming cost V 0 bases and J 2 bases, with 10 bases left between them. This CDR3 has 15 residues. Time point denoted: patch test 2, 6 weeks after DPC sensitization. Treatment defined: therapeutic diphenylcyclopropenone sensitization with weekly scalp DPC. The TCR comes from a woman younger than 30 with alopecia areata. Some clones in this sample may be carry-over from other donors' samples. This specimen was whole blood, taken in connection with sensitization to the hapten diphenylcyclopropenone (DPC). The chain couples TRBV4-3 to TRBJ2-5; tentatively, D is TRBD1 (5 bases). Written as DNA, the CDR3 is TGCGCCAGCAGCCAAGATAGGGCAGGGCAAGAGACCCAGTACTTC. It encodes CASSQDRAGQETQYF.